The T cell receptor beta chain described here comes from a study of blood T cells in healthy people across ages. Study findings and constraints: Higher naive T cell percentage went strongly together with higher TCR beta diversity.

Note on this clonotype: Its antigen is not known.

Trimming left V 6 bases short and J 5 bases short, with 20 bases between. The CDR3 runs 15 residues. A J-beta primer mix and a sample-barcoded 5' primer were used in a second PCR of about 7 to 12 cycles. TCRdb used MiXCR to reprocess the 5' RACE reads, holding one entry per CDR3 protein. The sample includes 1.5 million to 1.9 million distinct CDR3 sequences, about 42% of them seen just once. The chain joins TRBV12-3 or TRBV12-4 to TRBJ2-7; weak D call: TRBD1 (6 bases). The sample was blood. This TCR was sampled from a woman aged 18-29 years in good health. The CDR3 coding sequence is TGTGCCAGCAGACGGGACGCAGGGGTCGACCACGAGCAGTACTTC. It encodes CASRRDAGVDHEQYF.